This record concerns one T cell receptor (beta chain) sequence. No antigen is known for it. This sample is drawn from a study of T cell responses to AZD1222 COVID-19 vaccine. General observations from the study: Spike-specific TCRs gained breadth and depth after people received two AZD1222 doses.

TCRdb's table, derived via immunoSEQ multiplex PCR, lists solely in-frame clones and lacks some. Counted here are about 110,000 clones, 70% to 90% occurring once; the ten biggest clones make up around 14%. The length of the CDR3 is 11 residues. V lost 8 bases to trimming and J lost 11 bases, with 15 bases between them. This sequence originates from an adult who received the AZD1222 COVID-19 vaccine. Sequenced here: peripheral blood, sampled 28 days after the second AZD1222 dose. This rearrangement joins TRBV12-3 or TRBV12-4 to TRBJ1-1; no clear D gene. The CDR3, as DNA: TGTGCCAGCGGCTTGTCGCTTGGGGCTTTCTTT. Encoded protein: CASGLSLGAFF.